The TCR beta chain under discussion was sequenced for a study of control samples from healthy donors and cancer patients. J lost 6 bases, V lost 1 base, and 3 bases had no gene match. The CDR3 spans 16 residues. Germline loops: CDR1 LNHDA, CDR2 SQIVND (reference sequence). TCRdb's table, derived via immunoSEQ multiplex PCR, lists solely in-frame clones and lacks some. The table records about 140,000 clones, about 85% of them present only once. The V gene is TRBV19, the J gene TRBJ2-1, with TRBD2 matching over 13 bases. Sample: blood. The clonotype originates from a woman aged 25-40 years in good health. The CDR3, as DNA: TGTGCCAGTAGTATAGTACTAGCGGGAGGGCTCAATGAGCAGTTCTTC. Its translation is CASSIVLAGGLNEQFF.